These T cell receptor beta chains were read from a single sample in a study of radiation and T cells in renal cell carcinoma. The assay was immunoSEQ multiplex PCR, and TCRdb's table has in-frame clones only and misses some. The sample lists about 74,000 clones, roughly nine tenths occurring once. The starting material was blood, obtained from a patient whose treatment included radiotherapy and nephrectomy. The source of these receptors is a woman in her 70s with renal cell carcinoma. CDR3s include the opening cysteine and the closing phenylalanine or tryptophan. Fields, in order: CDR3 DNA, CDR3 protein, V gene, D gene, J gene, clone size. The D gene is left open where the match is weak. The listing skips clone size in some rows; elsewhere it reads once, few, many or a size class.

cdr3_nt: TGTGCCAGTTGTTGGAACACCGGGGAGCTGTTTTTT
cdr3_aa: CASCWNTGELFF
v_call: TRBV19
d_call: -
j_call: TRBJ2-2
clone_size: -

cdr3_nt: TGCGCCAGCAGCCTACCGGAGGCCTCTAATGAAAAACTGTTTTTT
cdr3_aa: CASSLPEASNEKLFF
v_call: TRBV4-1
d_call: -
j_call: TRBJ1-4
clone_size: -

cdr3_nt: TGTGCCAGTAAAGACAGGGGACGCCTTAATGGCTACACCTTC
cdr3_aa: CASKDRGRLNGYTF
v_call: TRBV19
d_call: TRBD1
j_call: TRBJ1-2
clone_size: -

cdr3_nt: TGTGCCAGCAGCTTGTCCGGGACGGGGGCACGGCTGTTTTTT
cdr3_aa: CASSLSGTGARLFF
v_call: TRBV7-9
d_call: -
j_call: TRBJ2-2
clone_size: -

cdr3_nt: TGTGCCAGCAGTTCCCCAAGCGGGGGGCTTTATACGCAGTATTTT
cdr3_aa: CASSSPSGGLYTQYF
v_call: TRBV27
d_call: TRBD2
j_call: TRBJ2-3
clone_size: -

cdr3_nt: TGTGCCAGTAGTATTAGACAGGGGCTAAACAATGAGCAGTTCTTC
cdr3_aa: CASSIRQGLNNEQFF
v_call: TRBV19
d_call: TRBD1
j_call: TRBJ2-1
clone_size: -

cdr3_nt: TGTGCCAGCAGTTACTCGTTACTCACGGGAGGGGGGGAGCAGTACTTC
cdr3_aa: CASSYSLLTGGGEQYF
v_call: TRBV6-5
d_call: TRBD2
j_call: TRBJ2-7
clone_size: -

cdr3_nt: TGTGCCAGCAGCCAAGAGGCTCCCGGGTTTACTAACTATGGCTACACCTTC
cdr3_aa: CASSQEAPGFTNYGYTF
v_call: TRBV4-2
d_call: -
j_call: TRBJ1-2
clone_size: -

cdr3_nt: TGCGCCAGCAGCTTCGGGGCACACTCCTACGAGCAGTACTTC
cdr3_aa: CASSFGAHSYEQYF
v_call: TRBV5-1
d_call: -
j_call: TRBJ2-7
clone_size: -

cdr3_nt: TGTGCCAGCAGCGTAGGAGGGGGCGGGATGAACACTGAAGCTTTCTTT
cdr3_aa: CASSVGGGGMNTEAFF
v_call: TRBV9
d_call: TRBD1
j_call: TRBJ1-1
clone_size: -

cdr3_nt: TGCGCCAGCACCCGGGGGGGGGCTGGAAACACCATATATTTT
cdr3_aa: CASTRGGAGNTIYF
v_call: TRBV5-1
d_call: -
j_call: TRBJ1-3
clone_size: -

cdr3_nt: TGTGCCAGCAGCCCCCCAGGCGACACTGAAGCTTTCTTT
cdr3_aa: CASSPPGDTEAFF
v_call: TRBV11-2
d_call: -
j_call: TRBJ1-1
clone_size: -

cdr3_nt: TGTGCCAGCAGCTTAGAGGGGTTAGGTGAAGCTTTCTTT
cdr3_aa: CASSLEGLGEAFF
v_call: TRBV7-9
d_call: -
j_call: TRBJ1-1
clone_size: once

cdr3_nt: TGTGCCAGCAGCGCCGGGACCACCTACAATGAGCAGTTCTTC
cdr3_aa: CASSAGTTYNEQFF
v_call: TRBV9
d_call: -
j_call: TRBJ2-1
clone_size: once

cdr3_nt: TGTGCCAGCAGCCTCGCGGGGGCAACTAATGAAAAACTGTTTTTT
cdr3_aa: CASSLAGATNEKLFF
v_call: TRBV7-6
d_call: -
j_call: TRBJ1-4
clone_size: -

cdr3_nt: TGCGCCAGCAGCCGCGACAGGGAGCCGAAAAGACGAGAGACCCAGTACTTC
cdr3_aa: CASSRDREPKRRETQYF
v_call: TRBV5-1
d_call: TRBD1
j_call: TRBJ2-5
clone_size: once

cdr3_nt: TGCAGCGTGGGACAGGGGGCTGGTCAGCCCCAGCATTTT
cdr3_aa: CSVGQGAGQPQHF
v_call: TRBV29-1
d_call: TRBD1
j_call: TRBJ1-5
clone_size: -

cdr3_nt: TGCGCCAGCAGCTTGGCGACAGACTACGAGCAGTACTTC
cdr3_aa: CASSLATDYEQYF
v_call: TRBV5-1
d_call: -
j_call: TRBJ2-7
clone_size: -

cdr3_nt: TGTGCCAGCAAAAAGGGCAGTCAGACACCGACTGAAGCTTTCTTT
cdr3_aa: CASKKGSQTPTEAFF
v_call: TRBV27
d_call: -
j_call: TRBJ1-1
clone_size: -

cdr3_nt: TGCGCCAGCAGCTTGGTGGGGGCTGGGGCCAACGTCCTGACTTTC
cdr3_aa: CASSLVGAGANVLTF
v_call: TRBV5-1
d_call: -
j_call: TRBJ2-6
clone_size: -

cdr3_nt: TGTGCCAGCAGCTGGGCCCCACGGAGGGTCGATGAGCAGTTCTTC
cdr3_aa: CASSWAPRRVDEQFF
v_call: TRBV5-6
d_call: -
j_call: TRBJ2-1
clone_size: once

cdr3_nt: TGTGCCAGCAGCTTCCGTCAGGCCTACGAGCAGTACTTC
cdr3_aa: CASSFRQAYEQYF
v_call: TRBV5-5
d_call: -
j_call: TRBJ2-7
clone_size: -

cdr3_nt: TGTGCCAGCAGCACTGGACAGCTGGAGGTCACTGAAGCTTTCTTT
cdr3_aa: CASSTGQLEVTEAFF
v_call: TRBV5-4
d_call: -
j_call: TRBJ1-1
clone_size: -

cdr3_nt: TGTGCCAGCAGCTACGGCTACGTAAGCTCCTACGAGCAGTACTTC
cdr3_aa: CASSYGYVSSYEQYF
v_call: TRBV5-6
d_call: -
j_call: TRBJ2-7
clone_size: -

cdr3_nt: TGTGCCAGCAGCCGACTAGCGGTAAGCACAGATACGCAGTATTTT
cdr3_aa: CASSRLAVSTDTQYF
v_call: TRBV7-2
d_call: TRBD2
j_call: TRBJ2-3
clone_size: -

cdr3_nt: TGTGCCTGGAGCCCCCTAGCAGATACGCAGTATTTT
cdr3_aa: CAWSPLADTQYF
v_call: TRBV30
d_call: -
j_call: TRBJ2-3
clone_size: -

cdr3_nt: TGTGCCAGTAGTATAAGGGGAGGGAACACTGAAGCTTTCTTT
cdr3_aa: CASSIRGGNTEAFF
v_call: TRBV19
d_call: -
j_call: TRBJ1-1
clone_size: -

cdr3_nt: TGCGCCAGCAGCCAAACCGGGACAGGGGGCGCAGAGCAGTACTTC
cdr3_aa: CASSQTGTGGAEQYF
v_call: TRBV4-3
d_call: TRBD1
j_call: TRBJ2-7
clone_size: -

cdr3_nt: TGTGCCAGTATTGGGCCTAATATGCATGAGCAGTTCTTC
cdr3_aa: CASIGPNMHEQFF
v_call: TRBV19
d_call: -
j_call: TRBJ2-1
clone_size: -

cdr3_nt: TGCGCCAGCAGCTTAGACCGGGATCTCCAAGAGACCCAGTACTTC
cdr3_aa: CASSLDRDLQETQYF
v_call: TRBV4-1
d_call: -
j_call: TRBJ2-5
clone_size: -

cdr3_nt: TGTGCCAGCTCGGGACAGGGCTTCTACGAGCAGTACTTC
cdr3_aa: CASSGQGFYEQYF
v_call: TRBV28
d_call: TRBD1
j_call: TRBJ2-7
clone_size: -

cdr3_nt: TGTGCCAGCAAGGCAGCGAACACTGAAGCTTTCTTT
cdr3_aa: CASKAANTEAFF
v_call: TRBV2
d_call: -
j_call: TRBJ1-1
clone_size: -

cdr3_nt: TGTGCCAGCAGCGTTGGTCGACTAGTTGGCACAGATACGCAGTATTTT
cdr3_aa: CASSVGRLVGTDTQYF
v_call: TRBV9
d_call: -
j_call: TRBJ2-3
clone_size: -

cdr3_nt: TGCAGCGTTGTGAAGGGTCCAGACTACGAGCAGTACTTC
cdr3_aa: CSVVKGPDYEQYF
v_call: TRBV29-1
d_call: -
j_call: TRBJ2-7
clone_size: few

cdr3_nt: TGTGCCAGCAGCCAAGATCCCCTCCAAGGGGGGGCCCCAGATACGCAGTATTTT
cdr3_aa: CASSQDPLQGGAPDTQYF
v_call: TRBV4-2
d_call: -
j_call: TRBJ2-3
clone_size: -

cdr3_nt: TGTGCCAGCAGCCTCGGACAGGGGGCTACTGAAGCTTTCTTT
cdr3_aa: CASSLGQGATEAFF
v_call: TRBV7-2
d_call: TRBD1
j_call: TRBJ1-1
clone_size: -